This T cell receptor beta chain originates from a study of blood T cells in healthy people across ages. The germline V gene encodes CDR1 MNHEY and CDR2 SMNVEV (reference sequence). This CDR3 spans 13 amino acids. Trimming removed 8 bases from V and 0 bases from J, with 11 bases in between. Next came a second PCR, run for about 7 to 11 cycles, which used a sample-barcoded 5' primer along with a J-beta primer mix. TCRdb reprocessed the 5' RACE reads via MiXCR and lists one record per CDR3 protein. The sample shows about 1.1 million distinct CDR3 sequences, approximately 38% of them seen only once. The sample holds a few counts of this clonotype.

Specimen: blood. The clonotype was recovered from a man aged 18 to 30 in good health. The gene calls are TRBV27 and TRBJ2-7; no firm D call. DNA of the CDR3: TGTGCCAGCCGCCACCCCTGCTCCTACGAGCAGTACTTC. This gives the protein CASRHPCSYEQYF.